This TCR beta chain was obtained from a study of beta chain features in type 1 diabetes. Background on the study: Healthy donors and patients showed comparable age, gender and cell yields.

Isolated RNA was reverse transcribed in full, so expressed TCRB transcripts were sequenced. Assay: immunoSEQ multiplex PCR; the TCRdb copy retains only in-frame clones and omits some. The table includes 350,000 to 450,000 clones, around 15% detected once. A sort by CD45RO/CCR7/CD25/CD127/CD95/CD27 yielded CD4+ naive, central memory, regulatory and stem cell-like memory cells. Over 95% purity was reached by all sorted populations. This clone turned up a few times. Germline V gene sequence: CDR1 MNHEY, CDR2 SVGAGI. V was clipped by 4 bases and J by 7 bases, with 14 bases between them. The CDR3 runs to 14 residues.

Source material: naive CD4+ T cells from blood. The chain uses TRBV6-5 and TRBJ1-5; D not resolved. The sequence was obtained from a woman aged 18-29 years in good health. The CDR3, as DNA: TGTGCCAGCAGTTTGCAGGAAGGTGAACAGCCCCAGCATTTT. Amino acid sequence: CASSLQEGEQPQHF.